The present entry profiles one T cell receptor beta chain with its context. The protocol was immunoSEQ multiplex PCR, while the TCRdb copy is restricted to in-frame clones and leaves out a portion. The data hold 75,000 to 100,000 clones, with 85% to 90% observed a single time. The source of the sample is a study of blood T cell repertoires in COVID-19. Study in general: Samples came from the United States, Italy and Spain, spanning acute and convalescent COVID-19.

Material for sequencing was peripheral blood. The sequence was collected from a human donor in a cohort sampled during active COVID-19.

The CDR3 DNA sequence: TGTGCCGGCGCGCCGTGGGGCGATAGGGATGGCTACACCTTC. Translated, it gives CAGAPWGDRDGYTF. V is TRBV6-5 and J is TRBJ1-2; a weak D match, TRBD1 (5 bases). Per the germline V gene, CDR1 is MNHEY and CDR2 is SVGAGI. The V end was cut by 11 bases, the J end by 6 bases, with 22 bases between. This CDR3 has 14 amino acids.